This T cell receptor beta chain derives from a study of cytomegalovirus exposure and HLA in healthy donors. General study points: Rarity held for most TCR sequences, but there were some public TCRs that occurred in many donors.

The PCR was carried out with 60 Vbeta primers and 13 Jbeta primers. Measured with immunoSEQ multiplex PCR; TCRdb has only the in-frame clones, and not every one. The data show more than 95,000 clones, over 75% seen once. In regard to this clone: The antigen is undetermined.

This CDR3 has 12 amino acids. V was shortened by 6 bases and J by 4 bases, with 9 bases between the two germline ends. The germline CDR1 and CDR2 sequences are MDHEN and SYDVKM. Sequencing used PBMCs. This TCR derives from a woman between 18 and 29 years old in good health and CMV-seropositive. This chain joins TRBV28 and TRBJ2-5; D is unclear. The CDR3 coding sequence is TGTGCCAGCAGCTCCAATAGAGAGACCCAGTACTTC. As protein: CASSSNRETQYF.